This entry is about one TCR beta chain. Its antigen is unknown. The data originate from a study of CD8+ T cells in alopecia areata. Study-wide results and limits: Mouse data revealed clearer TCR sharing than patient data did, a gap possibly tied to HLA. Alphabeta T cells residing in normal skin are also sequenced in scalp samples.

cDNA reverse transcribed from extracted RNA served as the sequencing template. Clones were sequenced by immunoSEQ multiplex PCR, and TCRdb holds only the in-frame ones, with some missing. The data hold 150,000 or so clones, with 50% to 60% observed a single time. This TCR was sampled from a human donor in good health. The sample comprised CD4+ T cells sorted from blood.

Written as DNA, the CDR3 is TGTGCCAGCAGTTTTCAGGGCACAGATACGCAGTATTTT. It yields the protein CASSFQGTDTQYF. The chain has TRBV27 and TRBJ2-3; D is undetermined. The V end was cut by 3 bases, the J end by 1 base, with 5 bases between. This CDR3 spans 13 amino acids. In germline, CDR1 is MNHEY, CDR2 SMNVEV (reference sequence).